This T cell receptor (beta chain) stems from a study of Graves' ophthalmopathy and Graves' hyperthyroidism. Notes on the study in general: Most clonotypes expanded in thyroid above 0.001 frequency were present in blood too.

Stable hyperthyroidism meant no ophthalmopathy within 18 months of follow-up. This clonotype appeared many times. Its antigen is not known. The CDR3 runs 24 residues. The V gene's germline CDR1 is MNHEY and CDR2 SMNVEV (reference sequence). J was trimmed by 1 base and V by 3 bases; bases with no gene match: 25. Beta-chain TCR CDR3 regions were amplified from RNA transcripts. The workflow started with a first-round RT-PCR run with HTBI primers and then moved on to a second-round multiplex PCR. In TCRdb, the multiplex PCR reads were re-called with MiXCR into one record per CDR3 protein. The data contain about 620,000 distinct CDR3 sequences, 22% of them singletons.

This TCR was sampled from a woman aged 18-29 years with stable Graves' hyperthyroidism. Some clones in this sample may be carry-over from other donors' samples. The sample comprised peripheral blood. The chain couples TRBV27 to TRBJ2-4, with 12 positions matching TRBD1. The DNA of the CDR3 is TGTGCCAGCAGTTTTTCGATTTGGGGACAGGGGGCAGATTTTAAGGGTGCGGCCAAAAACATTCAGTACTTC. Its translation: CASSFSIWGQGADFKGAAKNIQYF.